These T cell receptor beta chains were read from a single sample in a study of vaccination effects on CD4 cells after COVID-19. Antigens of these TCRs are unknown. Using immunoSEQ multiplex PCR, the repertoire was profiled, and TCRdb retains in-frame clones only, with some absent. The table includes tens of thousands of clones, around 69% detected once. The sample in question was CD4+ T cells from PBMCs cultured without peptide, obtained after COVID-19 vaccination. The receptor set was obtained from a human donor who received a COVID-19 vaccine. CDR3s include the opening cysteine and the closing phenylalanine or tryptophan. A D gene is named only where the DNA matches it firmly. The size entry is marked missing in some rows and otherwise reads once, few, many or a size class.

D,J,size,V,DNA,CDR3
.,TRBJ1-2,.,TRBV6-5,TGTGCCAGCAGTCTTGGGGGGTTTGCTAACTATGGCTACACCTTC,CASSLGGFANYGYTF
.,TRBJ1-4,.,TRBV6-1,TGTGCCAGCAGTGAAGATCCGGCAGCAACTAATGAAAAACTGTTTTTT,CASSEDPAATNEKLFF
TRBD1,TRBJ1-2,.,TRBV27,TGTGCCAGCAGTCCCGACAGGGTTCGAGGCTACACCTTC,CASSPDRVRGYTF
.,TRBJ1-2,few,TRBV19,TGTGCCAGTCAAATGGGGAGGTTTGGGACTGACTATGGCTACACCTTC,CASQMGRFGTDYGYTF
.,TRBJ2-1,.,TRBV7-3,TGTGCCAGCAGCCCAAGAGGACAGCAGTACAATGAGCAGTTCTTC,CASSPRGQQYNEQFF
.,TRBJ1-2,.,TRBV5-1,TGCGCCAGCAGCTTGGGGTCCACTAACTATGGCTACACCTTC,CASSLGSTNYGYTF
TRBD1,TRBJ1-1,.,TRBV5-1,TGCGCCAGCAGCTGGACAGGGTCCACTGAAGCTTTCTTT,CASSWTGSTEAFF
.,TRBJ2-5,.,TRBV4-3,TGCGCCAGCAGCCTCAGACTTGACGCCACCCAAGAGACCCAGTACTTC,CASSLRLDATQETQYF
.,TRBJ1-2,few,TRBV6-4,TGTGCCAGCAGTGAGTACTTAGGGCAGCTGAGGCGCTACACCTTC,CASSEYLGQLRRYTF
TRBD1,TRBJ2-5,.,TRBV19,TGTGCCAGTAGGAATCAGGGGGCTGGGGAGACCCAGTACTTC,CASRNQGAGETQYF
TRBD2,TRBJ2-1,.,TRBV29-1,TGCAGCGTTGAAATCCGGCGGGGGGGCATCAATGAGCAGTTCTTC,CSVEIRRGGINEQFF
TRBD2,TRBJ2-5,once,TRBV10-3,TGTGCCATCAGTGAGTCCGGGGGGCAAGAGACCCAGTACTTC,CAISESGGQETQYF
.,TRBJ1-1,.,TRBV6-5,TGTGCCAGCCTGCTTAGGGAGGGAAACACTGAAGCTTTCTTT,CASLLREGNTEAFF
TRBD1,TRBJ1-6,.,TRBV18,TGTGCCAGCTCACCGAGACAGGGTAATTCACCCCTCCACTTT,CASSPRQGNSPLHF
.,TRBJ2-5,.,TRBV5-1,TGCGCCAGCAGCAAGGGGCCCCTGGGGGAGACCCAGTACTTC,CASSKGPLGETQYF
.,TRBJ1-1,few,TRBV3-1/TRBV3-2,TGTGCCAGCAGCCAAGAAATGTTTGGCACTGAAGCTTTCTTT,CASSQEMFGTEAFF
.,TRBJ2-2,few,TRBV6-5,TGTGCCAGCAGTCACTGGGTTGACGGGCCCGGGGAGCTGTTTTTT,CASSHWVDGPGELFF
.,TRBJ1-6,.,TRBV2,TGTGCCAGCACCACGGGACCGACAAATTCACCCCTCCACTTT,CASTTGPTNSPLHF
.,TRBJ1-1,few,TRBV7-2,TGTGCCAGCAGCTATGAGATCGTTAGTTTTGAAGCTTTCTTT,CASSYEIVSFEAFF
.,TRBJ1-1,once,TRBV18,TGTGCCAGCTCAGCGGACGGGACGAACACTGAAGCTTTCTTT,CASSADGTNTEAFF
.,TRBJ2-1,.,TRBV20-1,TGCAGTGCAAGTTCTGGCAACCACGCAGGTGATGAGCAGTTCTTC,CSASSGNHAGDEQFF
TRBD1,TRBJ2-3,.,TRBV7-3,TGTGCCAGCAGCTTCACAGGGGGCGCGAATACGCAGTATTTT,CASSFTGGANTQYF
.,TRBJ1-6,.,TRBV3-1/TRBV3-2,TGTGCCAGCAGCCAAGATCACGGGGGGAATTCACCCCTCCACTTT,CASSQDHGGNSPLHF
.,TRBJ1-2,.,TRBV14,TGTGCCAGCAGCCGGGTCGCAGCTTATGGCTACACCTTC,CASSRVAAYGYTF
.,TRBJ1-1,.,TRBV5-1,TGCGCCAGCAGCGCAATGGCTATGAACACTGAAGCTTTCTTT,CASSAMAMNTEAFF
TRBD2,TRBJ2-1,.,TRBV28,TGTGCCAGCAGTAGCGGGGGGGCCCGTGGTGAGCAGTTCTTC,CASSSGGARGEQFF
.,TRBJ1-2,.,TRBV24-1,TGTGCCACCAGTGATAATGGTTACGGGCGGACGGCGGCGGTTGGCTACACCTTC,CATSDNGYGRTAAVGYTF
.,TRBJ2-6,once,TRBV4-1,TGCGCCAGCAGCCAAGTTACAAAGGCTGGGGCCAACGTCCTGACTTTC,CASSQVTKAGANVLTF
TRBD1,TRBJ2-1,.,TRBV11-3,TGTGCCAGCGGCAAACAGGGGGCGGAGGGGAACAATGAGCAGTTCTTC,CASGKQGAEGNNEQFF
.,TRBJ2-5,.,TRBV9,TGTGCCAGCAGCCCATACCACACCCACCAAGAGACCCAGTACTTC,CASSPYHTHQETQYF
.,TRBJ1-4,.,TRBV11-3,TGTGCCAAATTATGGTCAAGGCAACTAAGTGCAAAACTGTTTTTT,CAKLWSRQLSAKLFF
TRBD1,TRBJ1-2,.,TRBV19,TGTGCCAGTAGTATCCGGGACAGGGCTTCAAATGGCTACACCTTC,CASSIRDRASNGYTF
.,TRBJ1-2,few,TRBV24-1,TGTGCCACCAGTGATTCTCAATTCTACACCTTC,CATSDSQFYTF
.,TRBJ2-1,.,TRBV5-1,TGCGCCAGCAAAGGGACGGCGAATTCCTACAATGAGCAGTTCTTC,CASKGTANSYNEQFF
.,TRBJ1-4,.,TRBV24-1,TGTGCCACCAGTGATGCGGGGATGGACGAAAAACTGTTTTTT,CATSDAGMDEKLFF
TRBD1,TRBJ2-2,.,TRBV5-1,TGCGCCAGCAGCCGGGGACAGGGTTACACCGGGGAGCTGTTTTTT,CASSRGQGYTGELFF
TRBD2,TRBJ2-5,.,TRBV5-1,TGCGCCAGCAGCTTCGGGACTAGCGGGGGATTCCTCGGGGAGACCCAGTACTTC,CASSFGTSGGFLGETQYF
TRBD1,TRBJ2-4,.,TRBV2,TGTGCCAGCGGCCCCGCCGGGGACAGCAGGTGGAACATTCAGTACTTC,CASGPAGDSRWNIQYF
TRBD1,TRBJ2-3,.,TRBV5-8,TGTGCCAGCAGCTTGGGACAGGGACGGGATACGCAGTATTTT,CASSLGQGRDTQYF
.,TRBJ1-6,.,TRBV2,TGTGCCAGCAGTGAGTCTATGACAGCCATTAATTCACCCCTCCACTTT,CASSESMTAINSPLHF
TRBD2,TRBJ2-2,.,TRBV15,TGTGCCACCAGCAGAGATTTCGGATTCTCGGGACTAAACACCGGGGAGCTGTTTTTT,CATSRDFGFSGLNTGELFF
TRBD2,TRBJ2-1,.,TRBV24-1,TGTGCCACCAGTGATTCGACGGGGGGGTTCACCAATGAGCAGTTCTTC,CATSDSTGGFTNEQFF
TRBD1,TRBJ1-2,.,TRBV6-5,TGTGCCAGCAGTTACTCGGACAGGATTTATGGCTACACCTTC,CASSYSDRIYGYTF
TRBD1,TRBJ1-2,.,TRBV5-1,TGCGCCAGCAGCGCGACAGGGAACTATGGCTACACCTTC,CASSATGNYGYTF
.,TRBJ1-4,.,TRBV24-1,TGTGCCACCAGTGACGACAGGTCTGGTAATGAAAAACTGTTTTTT,CATSDDRSGNEKLFF
.,TRBJ2-2,few,TRBV3-1/TRBV3-2,TGTGCCAGCTCGAACACCGGGGAGCTGTTTTTT,CASSNTGELFF
.,TRBJ1-1,.,TRBV6-6,TGTGCCAGCAGTCCAAGGGAAGTAGGGACGGTTAGCACTGAAGCTTTCTTT,CASSPREVGTVSTEAFF
TRBD1,TRBJ2-2,few,TRBV2,TGTGCCAGCGGAACAGGGGAGAACACCGGGGAGCTGTTTTTT,CASGTGENTGELFF
.,TRBJ1-6,.,TRBV3-1/TRBV3-2,TGTGCCAGCAGCCAGATCAGGGCAACCCTCCACTTT,CASSQIRATLHF
TRBD1,TRBJ2-2,.,TRBV5-1,TGCGCCAGCGGGCAGGGGGCGATGAACACCGGGGAGCTGTTTTTT,CASGQGAMNTGELFF
.,TRBJ1-2,.,TRBV10-2,TGCGCCAGCAGTGACCAGGTGTCTGGCTACACCTTC,CASSDQVSGYTF
.,TRBJ1-4,.,TRBV18,TGTGCCAGCTCACCCACGACATCAGGGGTGTCGACTAATGAAAAACTGTTTTTT,CASSPTTSGVSTNEKLFF
.,TRBJ2-1,.,TRBV18,TGTGCCAGCTCACAGAGCGGCGATAATGAGCAGTTCTTC,CASSQSGDNEQFF
.,TRBJ1-4,.,TRBV7-2,TGTGCCAGCAGCTTAATTGCGGGTTATGAAAAACTGTTTTTT,CASSLIAGYEKLFF
TRBD1,TRBJ1-2,.,TRBV7-2,TGTGCCAGCAGCTTAGCCGGGACAGATAATCTTGGCTACACCTTC,CASSLAGTDNLGYTF
.,TRBJ1-1,once,TRBV6-5,TGTGCCAGCAGTTACTCTCCAGGGGAGCGCACTGAAGCTTTCTTT,CASSYSPGERTEAFF
.,TRBJ2-5,.,TRBV15,TGTGCCACCAGCAGAGTTGGAGCGTGGGGGGAAACGGAGACCCAGTACTTC,CATSRVGAWGETETQYF
.,TRBJ1-2,once,TRBV7-2,TGTGCCAGCAGCCCCTACAGGGCACTCGCTAACTATGGCTACACCTTC,CASSPYRALANYGYTF